The following is a T cell receptor beta chain sequence with its context. This sample is part of a study of tumor-infiltrating lymphocytes in oesophageal squamous cell carcinoma. TCRdb re-called the PCR reads through MiXCR, storing one row per CDR3 protein. The sample carries fewer than 20,000 distinct CDR3 sequences, around 40% recorded once. Looked up from germline, CDR1 is WSHSY and CDR2 is SAAADI. This CDR3 spans 15 amino acids. The germline V and J ends were trimmed by 3 bases and 1 base, with 11 bases remaining between them. Sequences were obtained from esophageal tumor tissue. The chain employs TRBV10-2 and TRBJ2-3; a possible D gene is TRBD2 (5 bases). The sequence derives from a male donor with esophageal squamous cell carcinoma. Written as DNA, the CDR3 is TGCGCCAGCAGTGAATCGGGGTCTCGCACAGATACGCAGTATTTT. Translation gives CASSESGSRTDTQYF.